This T cell receptor beta chain is from a study of shared clonotypes between healthy human individuals. Study-wide results and caveats: Generally, estimated richness proved larger in naive subsets than it did in memory subsets.

This clone occurred a few times. What it recognizes is unknown. The CDR3 totals 14 residues. The germline V gene encodes CDR1 SGHTA and CDR2 FQGNSA. The V end was cut by 5 bases, the J end by 0 bases, with 7 bases between. TCRdb's table, derived via immunoSEQ multiplex PCR, lists solely in-frame clones and lacks some. The table has about 980,000 clones, approximately 76% seen once. This sequence originates from a man aged 18 to 30 in good health. The J gene is TRBJ1-4, the V gene TRBV7-2; D is unresolved. The sample taken for sequencing was memory CD4+ T cells sorted from blood. Subset reported: CD45RA-negative fraction. In nucleotides, the CDR3 is TGTGCCAGCAGCGGTTCAGCAACTAATGAAAAACTGTTTTTT. Amino acid sequence: CASSGSATNEKLFF.